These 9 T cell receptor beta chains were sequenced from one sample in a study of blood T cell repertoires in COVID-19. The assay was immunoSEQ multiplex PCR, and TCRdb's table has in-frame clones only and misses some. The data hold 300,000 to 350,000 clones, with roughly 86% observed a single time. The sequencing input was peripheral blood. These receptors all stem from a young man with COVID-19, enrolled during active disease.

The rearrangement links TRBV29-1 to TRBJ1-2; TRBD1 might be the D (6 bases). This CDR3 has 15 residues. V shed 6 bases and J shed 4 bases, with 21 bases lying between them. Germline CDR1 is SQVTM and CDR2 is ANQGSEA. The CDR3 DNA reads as TGCAGCGTCGCTGGGGGCCCAGGAGACTTCTATGGCTACACCTTC. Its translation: CSVAGGPGDFYGYTF.

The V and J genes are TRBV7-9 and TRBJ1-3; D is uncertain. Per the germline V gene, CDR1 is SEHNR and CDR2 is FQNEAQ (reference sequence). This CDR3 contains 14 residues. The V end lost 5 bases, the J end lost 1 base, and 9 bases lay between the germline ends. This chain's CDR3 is CASSPSGSGNTIYF. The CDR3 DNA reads TGTGCCAGCAGCCCTTCGGGGTCTGGAAACACCATATATTTT. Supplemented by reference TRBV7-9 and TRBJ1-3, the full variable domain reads DTGVSQNPRHKITKRGQNVTFRCDPISEHNRLYWYRQTLGQGPEFLTYFQNEAQLEKSRLLSDRFSAERPKGSFSTLEIQRTEQGDSAMYLCASSPSGSGNTIYFGEGSWLTVV.

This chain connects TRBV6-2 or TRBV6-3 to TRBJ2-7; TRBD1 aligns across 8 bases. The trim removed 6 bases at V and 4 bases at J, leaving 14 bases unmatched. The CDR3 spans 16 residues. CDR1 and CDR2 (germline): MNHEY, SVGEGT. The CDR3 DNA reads TGTGCCAGCAGCCTGCCTTTTGGACAGGGATTTTACGAGCAGTACTTC. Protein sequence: CASSLPFGQGFYEQYF.

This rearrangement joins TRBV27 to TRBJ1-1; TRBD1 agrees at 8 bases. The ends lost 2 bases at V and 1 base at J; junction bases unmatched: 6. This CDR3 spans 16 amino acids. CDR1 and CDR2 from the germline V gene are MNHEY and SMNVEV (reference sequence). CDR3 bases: TGTGCCAGCAGTTTACTGGACAGGGAGGGGAACACTGAAGCTTTCTTT. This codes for CASSLLDREGNTEAFF.

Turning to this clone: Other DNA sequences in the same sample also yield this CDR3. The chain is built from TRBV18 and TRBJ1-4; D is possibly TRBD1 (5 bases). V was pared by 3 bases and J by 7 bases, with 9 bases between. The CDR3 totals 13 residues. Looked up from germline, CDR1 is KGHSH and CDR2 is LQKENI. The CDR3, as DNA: TGTGCCAGCTCACCGCCCGGGGGTGAAAAACTGTTTTTT. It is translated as CASSPPGGEKLFF. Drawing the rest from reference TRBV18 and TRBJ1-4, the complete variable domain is NAGVMQNPRHLVRRRGQEARLRCSPMKGHSHVYWYRQLPEEGLKFMVYLQKENIIDESGMPKERFSAEFPKEGPSILRIQQVVRGDSAAYFCASSPPGGEKLFFGSGTQLSVL.

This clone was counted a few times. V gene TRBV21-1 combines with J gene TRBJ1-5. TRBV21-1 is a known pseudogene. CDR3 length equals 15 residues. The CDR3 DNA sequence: TGTGCCAGTTCCCGAACGGGGTATAGCAATCAGCCCCAGCATTTT. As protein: CASSRTGYSNQPQHF.

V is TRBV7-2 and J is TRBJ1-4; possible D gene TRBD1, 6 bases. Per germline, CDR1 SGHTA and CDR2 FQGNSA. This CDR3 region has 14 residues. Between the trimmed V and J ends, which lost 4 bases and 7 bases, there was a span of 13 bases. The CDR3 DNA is TGTGCCAGCAGCTCGACAGGTGTCGGTGAAAAACTGTTTTTT. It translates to CASSSTGVGEKLFF.

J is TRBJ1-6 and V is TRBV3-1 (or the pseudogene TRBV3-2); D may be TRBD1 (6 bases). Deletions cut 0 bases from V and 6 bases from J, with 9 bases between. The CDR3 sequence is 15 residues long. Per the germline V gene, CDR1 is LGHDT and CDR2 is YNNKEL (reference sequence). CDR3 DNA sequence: TGTGCCAGCAGCCAAGAGAGGACAGCTAATTCACCCCTCCACTTT. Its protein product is CASSQERTANSPLHF.

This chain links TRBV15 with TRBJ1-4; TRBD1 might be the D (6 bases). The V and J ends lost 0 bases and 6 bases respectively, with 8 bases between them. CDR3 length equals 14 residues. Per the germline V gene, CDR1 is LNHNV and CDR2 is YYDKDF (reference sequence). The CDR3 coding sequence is TGTGCCACCAGCAGAGACAGGGGACATGAAAAACTGTTTTTT. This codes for CATSRDRGHEKLFF.